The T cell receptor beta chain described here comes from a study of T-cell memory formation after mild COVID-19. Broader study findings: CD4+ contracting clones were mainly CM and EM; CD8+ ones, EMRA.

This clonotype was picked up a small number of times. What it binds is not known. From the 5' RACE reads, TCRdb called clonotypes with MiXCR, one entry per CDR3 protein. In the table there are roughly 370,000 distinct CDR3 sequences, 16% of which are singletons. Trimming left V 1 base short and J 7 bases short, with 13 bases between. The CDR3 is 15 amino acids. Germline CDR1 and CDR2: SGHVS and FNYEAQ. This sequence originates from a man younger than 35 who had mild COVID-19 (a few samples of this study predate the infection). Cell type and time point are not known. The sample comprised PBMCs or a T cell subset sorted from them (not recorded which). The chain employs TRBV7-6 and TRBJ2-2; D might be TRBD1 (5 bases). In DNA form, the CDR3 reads TGTGCCAGCAGCTTAGTCAGGGCAAATATCGGGGAGCTGTTTTTT. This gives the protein CASSLVRANIGELFF.